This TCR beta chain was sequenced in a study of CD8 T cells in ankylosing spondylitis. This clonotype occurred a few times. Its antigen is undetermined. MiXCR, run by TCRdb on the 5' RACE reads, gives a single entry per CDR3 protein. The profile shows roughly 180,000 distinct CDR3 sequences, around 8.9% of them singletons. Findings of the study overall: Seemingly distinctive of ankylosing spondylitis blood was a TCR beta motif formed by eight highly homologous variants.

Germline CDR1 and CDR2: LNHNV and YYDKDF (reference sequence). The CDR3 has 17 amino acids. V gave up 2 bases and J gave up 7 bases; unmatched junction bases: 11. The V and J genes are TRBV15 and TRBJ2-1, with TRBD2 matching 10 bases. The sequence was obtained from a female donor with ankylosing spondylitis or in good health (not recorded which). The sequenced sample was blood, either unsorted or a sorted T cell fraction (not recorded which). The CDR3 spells CATSRTPAGGPRNEQFF. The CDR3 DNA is TGTGCCACCAGCAGAACTCCAGCGGGAGGGCCAAGAAATGAGCAGTTCTTC.